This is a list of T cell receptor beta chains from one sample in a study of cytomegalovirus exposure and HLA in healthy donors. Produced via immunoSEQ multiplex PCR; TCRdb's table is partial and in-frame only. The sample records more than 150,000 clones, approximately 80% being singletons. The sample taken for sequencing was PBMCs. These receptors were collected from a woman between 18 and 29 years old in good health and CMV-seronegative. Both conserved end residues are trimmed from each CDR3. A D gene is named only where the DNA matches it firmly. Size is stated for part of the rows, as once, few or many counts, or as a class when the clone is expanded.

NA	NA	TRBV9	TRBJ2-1	ASSPRAVGSYNEQF
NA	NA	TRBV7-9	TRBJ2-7	ASSQGLRYGEQY
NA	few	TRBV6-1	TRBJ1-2	ASRDRPDYGYT
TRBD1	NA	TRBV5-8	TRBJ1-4	ASSLGRTGRNEKLF
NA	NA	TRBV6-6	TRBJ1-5	ASREEANQPQH
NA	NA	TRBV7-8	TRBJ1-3	ASSLTAASGNTIY
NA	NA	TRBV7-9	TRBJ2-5	ASSFAGRETQY
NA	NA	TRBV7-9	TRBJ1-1	ASSMPVSGSNEAF
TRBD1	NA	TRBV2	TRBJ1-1	ASSIGQGARLGSPF
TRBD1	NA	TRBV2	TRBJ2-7	ASRRQGGNYEQY
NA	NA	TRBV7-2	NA	ATHRTGRDEQY
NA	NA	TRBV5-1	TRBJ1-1	ASSLLIATEAF
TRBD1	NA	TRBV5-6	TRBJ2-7	ASSLGDRAYEQY
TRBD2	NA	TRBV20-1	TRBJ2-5	SASKAGAPN
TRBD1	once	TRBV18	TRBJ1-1	ASSPGTGERTEAF
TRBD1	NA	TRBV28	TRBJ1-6	ASRPQGLPWGLH
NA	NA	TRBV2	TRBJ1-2	ASSVKGVYGYT
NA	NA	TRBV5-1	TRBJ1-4	ASSLTEPNEKLF
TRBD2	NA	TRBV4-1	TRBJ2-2	ASSQEPGGDTGELF
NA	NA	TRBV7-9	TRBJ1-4	ASTDTGEKLF
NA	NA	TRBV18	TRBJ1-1	ASSPGRSPNTEAF
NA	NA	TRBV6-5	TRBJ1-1	ASSYSRGLEAF
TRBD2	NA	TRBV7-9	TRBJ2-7	SSSEGLREQY
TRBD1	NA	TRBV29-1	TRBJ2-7	SVVGQGSYEQY
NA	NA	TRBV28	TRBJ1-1	ASSLAPWVEGGAITEAF
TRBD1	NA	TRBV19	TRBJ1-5	ASSPGQGGNQPQH
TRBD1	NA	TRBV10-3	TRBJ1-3	ATGQAGGSGNTIY
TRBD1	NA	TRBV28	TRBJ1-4	ASSSRDRYNEKLF
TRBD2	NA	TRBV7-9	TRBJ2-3	ASRLGRGYTDTQY
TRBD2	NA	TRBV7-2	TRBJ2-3	ASSLESGGATDTQY
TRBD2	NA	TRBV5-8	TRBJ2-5	ASSLRGGETQY
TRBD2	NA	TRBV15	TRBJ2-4	ATSRTTSERRAKNIQY
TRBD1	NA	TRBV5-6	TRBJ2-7	ASSLYSRDSYPQY
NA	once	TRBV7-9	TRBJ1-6	ASSSWDIDNSPLH
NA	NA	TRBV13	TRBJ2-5	ASSRQVQETQY
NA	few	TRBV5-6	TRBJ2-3	ASSLGGHTDTQY
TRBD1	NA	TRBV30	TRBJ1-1	AWSKGAFGTEAF
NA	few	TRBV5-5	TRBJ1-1	ASSRTANTEAF
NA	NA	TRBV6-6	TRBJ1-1	ATAFRGNTEAF
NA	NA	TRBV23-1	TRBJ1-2	ASSQPPRGGFYGYT
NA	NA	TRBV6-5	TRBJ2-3	ASSYSLGTDTQY
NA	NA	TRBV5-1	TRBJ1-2	ASSLGQDFNYGYT
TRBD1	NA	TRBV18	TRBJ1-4	ASSQGATNEKLF
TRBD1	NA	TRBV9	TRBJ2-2	ASSAGQGNTGELF
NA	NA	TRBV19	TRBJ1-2	ASLSGGSFNYGYT
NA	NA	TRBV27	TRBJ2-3	ASSRGGSESDTQY
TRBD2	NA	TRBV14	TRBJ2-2	ASSQESGGRTGELF
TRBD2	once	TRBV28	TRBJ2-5	ASLKTSLYQETQY
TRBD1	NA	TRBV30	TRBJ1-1	AWRRPTGIDTEAF
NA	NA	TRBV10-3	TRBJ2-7	AIRSVGGPSYEQY
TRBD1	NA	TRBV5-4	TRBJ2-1	ASSRDRGSEQF
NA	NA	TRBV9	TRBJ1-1	ASSVDPRVAEAF
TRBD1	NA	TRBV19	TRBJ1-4	ASSPTGGINEKLF
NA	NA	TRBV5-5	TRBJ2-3	ASSLQGHSTDTQY
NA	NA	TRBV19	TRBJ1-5	ASTRGYSNQPQH